The 22 T cell receptor beta chains reported below all come from one sample, sequenced in a study of T cell repertoires in cytomegalovirus infection. TCRdb analysed the reads with MiXCR anew, one entry per CDR3 protein. Here the sample spans approximately 500,000 distinct CDR3 sequences, 10% to 12% being singletons. Sample: PBMCs. Receptor source: a human donor in good health (CMV status not recorded). Some clones in this sample may be carry-over from other donors' samples.

This clonotype was recorded at least ten times. The rearrangement joins TRBV9 to TRBJ2-3, with D possibly TRBD2 on 7 matching bases. V lost 0 bases and J lost 2, with 13 bases in between. This CDR3 comprises 16 residues. Germline assignment: CDR1 SGDLS and CDR2 YYNGEE. Here the CDR3 reads CASSVGGGQSTDTQYF. DNA of the CDR3: TGTGCCAGCAGCGTAGGGGGGGGGCAGTCCACAGATACGCAGTATTTT.

This clonotype was observed at least ten times. This chain joins TRBV29-1 and TRBJ1-5; TRBD1 might be the D (6 bases). This CDR3 comprises 14 residues. V was pared by 6 bases and J by 2 bases, with 14 bases between. The germline V gene has CDR1 SQVTM and CDR2 ANQGSEA. CDR3: CSVGDRYGNQPQHF. The CDR3 nucleotides are TGCAGCGTAGGCGACAGGTACGGCAATCAGCCCCAGCATTTT. Full variable domain (rest looked up from reference TRBV29-1 and TRBJ1-5): SAVISQKPSRDICQRGTSLTIQCQVDSQVTMMFWYRQQPGQSLTLIATANQGSEATYESGFVIDKFPISRPNLTFSTLTVSNMSPEDSSIYLCSVGDRYGNQPQHFGDGTRLSIL.

This clonotype was detected many times. The rearrangement links TRBV12-3 or TRBV12-4 to TRBJ1-2; no clear D gene. There are 15 residues in the CDR3. The V end lost 2 bases, the J end lost 4 bases, and 14 bases lay between the germline ends. DNA of the CDR3: TGTGCCAGCAGTTTAATGGGTGTTCGGGGCTATGGCTACACCTTC. Translating gives CASSLMGVRGYGYTF.

Many counts were recorded for this clonotype. V usage is TRBV20-1 and J usage is TRBJ2-7, with 7 bases identical to TRBD1. V shed 3 bases and J 3 bases; nucleotides not matched to a gene: 8. This CDR3 is 14 amino acids long. Germline V gene lookup returns CDR1 DFQATT and CDR2 SNEGSKA (reference sequence). The CDR3 nucleotides are TGCAGTGCTAGGAAGAGGACAGGAATCTACGAGCAGTACTTC. Its protein is CSARKRTGIYEQYF.

This chain uses TRBV28 with TRBJ2-7, with 8 bases lining up with TRBD1. V was pared by 3 bases and J by 6 bases, with 10 bases of the junction left unmatched. The CDR3 has 15 amino acids. Germline CDR1 is MDHEN and CDR2 is SYDVKM. The CDR3 bases are TGTGCCAGCAGTTTGACAGGGGTTCCGTCGGGCGAGCAGTACTTC. This codes for CASSLTGVPSGEQYF.

This clonotype was detected ten times or more. The CDR3 bases are TGTGCCAGCAGTAAAGGGGGCGCGGGCACCGGGGAGCTGTTTTTT. Protein sequence: CASSKGGAGTGELFF. This chain links TRBV6-2 or TRBV6-3 with TRBJ2-2, with 7 bases identical to TRBD1. Germline assignment: CDR1 MNHEY and CDR2 SVGEGT. CDR3 length: 15 residues. Germline trimming cut 5 bases from V and 4 bases from J; bases unmatched to any gene: 7.

This clonotype has a count of ten or more. The chain's CDR3 is CAVQGLVGEKLFF. The CDR3 bases are TGTGCCGTACAGGGACTGGTGGGTGAAAAACTGTTTTTT. The chain links TRBV10-3 to TRBJ1-4; perhaps TRBD1 as D (6 bases). The CDR3 runs to 13 residues. The V end lost 11 bases, the J end lost 7 bases, and 17 bases lay between the germline ends. CDR1 is ENHRY and CDR2 is SYGVKD in the germline V gene.

The chain has TRBV5-4 and TRBJ2-7, with 8 bases identical to TRBD1. CDR1 and CDR2 from the germline V gene are SGHNT and YYREEE (reference sequence). The CDR3 is 15 residues long. V dropped 4 bases and J dropped 6; count of bases not matched to a gene: 12. CDR3 in amino acids: CASSADRAINSEQYF. CDR3 sequence (DNA): TGTGCCAGCAGCGCGGACAGGGCGATCAACTCCGAGCAGTACTTC.

This clonotype was picked up many times. This sequence joins TRBV12-3 or TRBV12-4 and TRBJ2-1, with a possible D match to TRBD1 (7 bases). CDR3 length: 15 amino acids. V was pared by 0 bases and J by 7 bases, with 13 bases between. The CDR3 protein is CASSLAQGGRNEQFF. As DNA, the CDR3 is TGTGCCAGCAGTTTAGCGCAGGGGGGTAGGAATGAGCAGTTCTTC.

In this sample, this clonotype turned up once. The chain has TRBV9 and TRBJ1-1, with D maybe TRBD1 (5 bases). The CDR3 extends over 14 amino acids. Germline loops: CDR1 SGDLS, CDR2 YYNGEE. V gave up 0 bases and J gave up 4 bases, with 10 bases separating them. Here the CDR3 reads CASSVGDGATEAFF. CDR3 nucleotides: TGTGCCAGCAGCGTAGGAGACGGGGCCACTGAAGCTTTCTTT.

This clonotype was observed many times. This sequence joins TRBV6-1 and TRBJ1-5; TRBD1 matches at 9 bases. V was clipped by 0 bases and J by 0 bases; unmatched bases: 6. This CDR3 has 18 residues. The germline CDR1 and CDR2 sequences are MNHNS and SASEGT. The DNA for the CDR3 is TGTGCCAGCAGTGAAGCGACAGGGGGTGCTGATAGCAATCAGCCCCAGCATTTT. Residues: CASSEATGGADSNQPQHF.

A word on this clonotype: Here the CDR3 omits its conserved ending phenylalanine or tryptophan, so a read error is the likely source. The gene calls are TRBV5-1 and TRBJ1-5; D unresolved. Germline CDR1 SGHRS, CDR2 YFSETQ. The CDR3 contains 13 residues. The V end was cut by 3 bases, the J end by 4 bases, with 8 bases between. CDR3: CASSSSGNQPQHL. The CDR3 DNA follows: TGCGCCAGCAGCTCCTCGGGGAATCAGCCCCAGCATCTT.

V and J are TRBV10-2 and TRBJ2-7; D not resolved. Germline V CDR1 and CDR2: WSHSY, SAAADI. The CDR3 sequence is 14 residues long. V gave up 0 bases and J gave up 2 bases, with 8 bases separating them. The CDR3, as DNA: TGCGCCAGCAGTGAGTCAGAGGTACCCTACGAGCAGTACTTC. Translating gives CASSESEVPYEQYF.

In this sample, this clonotype turned up many times. The chain recombines TRBV7-2 with TRBJ2-7; 12 positions match TRBD2. This CDR3 has 14 amino acids. The ends lost 5 bases at V and 2 bases at J; junction bases unmatched: 1. From germline, CDR1 is SGHTA and CDR2 FQGNSA. Written as DNA, the CDR3 is TGTGCCAGCAGCGGACTAGCGGGAACCTACGAGCAGTACTTC. Its protein is CASSGLAGTYEQYF.

In this sample, this clonotype turned up many times. The V gene is TRBV5-5, the J gene TRBJ1-2; D might be TRBD1 (5 bases). Germline V gene lookup returns CDR1 SGHKS and CDR2 YYEKEE (reference sequence). The CDR3 runs 12 residues. V gave up 0 bases and J gave up 9 bases, with 9 bases separating them. In DNA form, the CDR3 reads TGTGCCAGCAGCTTGGCGGGGGGAAGCTACACCTTC. It codes for CASSLAGGSYTF. Full variable domain (rest looked up from reference TRBV5-5 and TRBJ1-2): DAGVTQSPTHLIKTRGQQVTLRCSPISGHKSVSWYQQVLGQGPQFIFQYYEKEERGRGNFPDRFSARQFPNYSSELNVNALLLGDSALYLCASSLAGGSYTFGSGTRLTVV.

At least ten counts were recorded for this clonotype. The rearrangement uses TRBV19 and TRBJ1-5; D unclear. Germline V gene data show CDR1 as LNHDA and CDR2 as SQIVND (reference sequence). The CDR3 has 16 residues. Between the trimmed V and J ends, which lost 5 bases and 0 bases, there was a span of 14 bases. The CDR3 here is CASSADLPYSNQPQHF. CDR3 in DNA: TGTGCCAGTAGTGCCGACCTACCTTATAGCAATCAGCCCCAGCATTTT.

This clonotype was detected many times. The chain combines TRBV19 with TRBJ1-5; D call uncertain. Between the trimmed V and J ends, which lost 3 bases and 10 bases, there was a span of 13 bases. The CDR3 spans 13 residues. Germline CDR1 is LNHDA and CDR2 is SQIVND (reference sequence). The CDR3 nucleotides are TGTGCCAGTAGTATTCAGGTGAGAGCACCCCAGCATTTT. This encodes CASSIQVRAPQHF. The full variable domain, with the rest looked up from reference TRBV19 and TRBJ1-5, is DGGITQSPKYLFRKEGQNVTLSCEQNLNHDAMYWYRQDPGQGLRLIYYSQIVNDFQKGDIAEGYSVSREKKESFPLTVTSAQKNPTAFYLCASSIQVRAPQHFGDGTRLSIL.

This clonotype was counted many times. The genes are TRBV12-3 or TRBV12-4 and TRBJ1-5; no definite D call. V lost 6 bases, J lost 0 bases, and 12 bases lay in between. The CDR3 runs 15 residues. As DNA, the CDR3 is TGTGCCAGCAGCCCTGACGGGAATAGCAATCAGCCCCAGCATTTT. It is translated as CASSPDGNSNQPQHF.

In its sample, this clonotype was seen many times. The chain links TRBV19 to TRBJ1-4; the D is unclear. Trimming shortened V by 1 base and J by 8 bases, and 14 bases separated the two germline ends. The CDR3 contains 15 residues. CDR1 and CDR2 from the germline V gene are LNHDA and SQIVND (reference sequence). Here the CDR3 DNA reads TGTGCCAGTAGTATAGGTAACACAAGGAACGAAAAACTGTTTTTT. Amino acids: CASSIGNTRNEKLFF.

This clonotype was picked up a small number of times. This sequence joins TRBV19 and TRBJ1-3, with TRBD1 as a possible D gene (5 bases). Germline V gene data show CDR1 as LNHDA and CDR2 as SQIVND (reference sequence). The CDR3 is 15 residues long. V dropped 5 bases and J dropped 2 bases, with 13 bases sitting between them. The chain's CDR3 is CASSVDGTTGNTIYF. The CDR3 DNA follows: TGTGCCAGTAGTGTGGACGGGACTACTGGAAACACCATATATTTT.

This clonotype was counted ten times or more. In DNA, the CDR3 is TGTGCCATCGGCCCAGGACAGGGGGGCTACGAGCAGTACTTC. Its translation is CAIGPGQGGYEQYF. This chain joins TRBV10-3 and TRBJ2-7; 10 bases agree with TRBD1. Germline V gene lookup returns CDR1 ENHRY and CDR2 SYGVKD. This CDR3 is built from 14 residues. After removal of 8 bases from V and 3 bases from J, the junction contained 7 bases not matched to a gene.

The chain uses TRBV3-1 and TRBJ2-1; D call uncertain. Germline CDR1 reads LGHDT; CDR2 reads YNNKEL (reference sequence). The CDR3 runs to 13 residues. V was shortened by 5 bases and J by 5 bases, with 10 bases between the two germline ends. CDR3 residues: CASSGRKHNEQFF. The CDR3 nucleotides read TGTGCCAGCAGCGGGCGGAAGCACAATGAGCAGTTCTTC.